This T cell receptor (beta chain) came from a study of blood T cell repertoires in COVID-19. In the study overall: Nucleic acid was either cDNA or gDNA, and it came from T cells, B-cell-depleted T cells, or PBMCs.

CDR1 is LNHDA, CDR2 SQIVND, per germline (reference sequence). With 7 bases clipped from V and 9 bases from J, the junction kept 9 bases outside the gene matches. This CDR3 is 16 amino acids long. In the original processing: Estimation of nucleated cell counts was performed using reference gene primer amplification. Sequencing was performed with immunoSEQ multiplex PCR; in TCRdb, only in-frame clones are kept and a portion is missing. V, J and clone size are taken as reported in that table, and D and trimming were inferred from the DNA itself. Among fewer than 450,000 clones listed, 88% were seen once. Membership in each cohort depended on participant-reported clinical history.

The sample was PBMCs or T cells enriched from blood (not recorded which). The sequence derives from a woman aged 40 to 49 with acute COVID-19. The V call is TRBV19, the J call TRBJ2-2, with TRBD2 matching over 15 bases. CDR3 DNA sequence: TGTGCCAGTACCGTCGGACTAGCGGGGGGGCTGAGGGAGCTGTTTTTT. It encodes CASTVGLAGGLRELFF.